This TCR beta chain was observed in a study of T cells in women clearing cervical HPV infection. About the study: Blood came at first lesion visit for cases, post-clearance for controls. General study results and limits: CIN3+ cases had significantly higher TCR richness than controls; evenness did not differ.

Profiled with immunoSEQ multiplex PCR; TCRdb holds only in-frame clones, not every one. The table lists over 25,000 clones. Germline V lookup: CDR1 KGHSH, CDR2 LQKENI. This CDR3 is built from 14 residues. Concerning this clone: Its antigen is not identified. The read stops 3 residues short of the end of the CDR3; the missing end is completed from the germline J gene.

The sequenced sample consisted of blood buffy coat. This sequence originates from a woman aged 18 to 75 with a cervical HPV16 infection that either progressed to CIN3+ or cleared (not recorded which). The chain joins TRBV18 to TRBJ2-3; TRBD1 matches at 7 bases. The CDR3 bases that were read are TGTGCCAGCTCACCGGGGACAGTCCAAGAGACG. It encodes CASSPGTVQET. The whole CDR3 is CASSPGTVQETQYF.